These 7 T cell receptor beta chains were all obtained from the same sample, sequenced in a study of cytomegalovirus exposure and HLA in healthy donors. Primers: 60 Vbeta forward and 13 Jbeta reverse. Sequencing used immunoSEQ multiplex PCR; TCRdb keeps in-frame clones, though not all of them. This sample has more than 130,000 clones, with about 80% found just once. The sequencing sample was made of PBMCs. The receptors originated from a man between 35 and 55 years old in good health and CMV-seropositive.

The CDR3 DNA follows: TGTGCCAGCAGCGAGACATATTCGAACACTGAAGCTTTCTTT. Amino acid sequence: CASSETYSNTEAFF. The chain carries TRBV5-4 and TRBJ1-1, with D uncertain. Germline V CDR1 and CDR2: SGHNT, YYREEE (reference sequence). Trimming cost V 4 bases and J 1 base, with 11 bases left between them. The CDR3 has 14 residues.

This chain connects TRBV6-6 to TRBJ2-3; 12 bases map to TRBD2. Trimming cost V 5 bases and J 1 base; bases outside gene matches: 4. The CDR3 covers 16 residues. Germline values: CDR1 MNHNY, CDR2 SVGAGI (reference sequence). The CDR3 DNA reads as TGTGCCAGCAGTCCTCTAGCGGGGGGGGGCACAGATACGCAGTATTTT. It encodes CASSPLAGGGTDTQYF.

Notes on this clone: Other DNA sequences within the sample encode an identical CDR3. The chain has TRBV7-6 and TRBJ1-1; D remains ambiguous. The CDR3 contains 13 residues. The V and J ends lost 5 bases and 2 bases respectively, with 9 bases between them. Germline loops: CDR1 SGHVS, CDR2 FNYEAQ. The CDR3 DNA is TGTGCCAGCAGCCTAACGGTAAACACTGAAGCTTTCTTT. Encoded protein: CASSLTVNTEAFF.

V and J are TRBV19 and TRBJ1-5, with 7 bases aligning to TRBD1. CDR1 and CDR2 (germline): LNHDA, SQIVND (reference sequence). This CDR3 is 14 amino acids long. V lost 5 bases to trimming and J lost 11 bases; unmatched junction nucleotides: 12. CDR3 protein: CASSLQGPRSSQHF. Written as DNA, the CDR3 is TGTGCCAGTAGTTTACAGGGGCCTCGTTCGTCCCAGCATTTT.

This clone was observed once. The chain is built from TRBV7-2 and TRBJ2-7; D is unresolved. V was cut by 3 bases and J by 0 bases, with 9 bases left in between. The germline V gene encodes CDR1 SGHTA and CDR2 FQGNSA. The CDR3 runs 14 residues. As DNA, the CDR3 is TGTGCCAGCAGCTTTCTGCAAGCCTCCTACGAGCAGTACTTC. This sequence encodes CASSFLQASYEQYF.

This clone has only one observation. V is TRBV5-1 and J is TRBJ2-5, with 9 bases lining up with TRBD1. The J call may be faulty, since TRBJ2-7 better matches the DNA end. Germline loops: CDR1 SGHRS, CDR2 YFSETQ. The CDR3 loop spans 17 amino acids. This CDR3 reads CASSLVFGTGSSYEQYF. The CDR3 DNA is TGCGCCAGCAGCTTGGTTTTTGGGACAGGGAGCTCCTACGAGCAGTACTTC.

The gene calls are TRBV7-2 and TRBJ2-7; D not resolved. CDR3 length equals 12 residues. CDR1 SGHTA and CDR2 FQGNSA come from the germline V gene. The V end was cut by 5 bases, the J end by 4 bases, with 9 bases between. The CDR3 DNA sequence: TGTGCCAGCAGCCCGAAGCTATACGAGCAGTACTTC. Its protein product is CASSPKLYEQYF.